The present entry profiles one T cell receptor beta chain with its context. The CDR3 is 14 amino acids. Between the trimmed V and J ends, which lost 9 bases and 4 bases, there was a span of 16 bases. Germline values: CDR1 SNHLY, CDR2 FYNNEI. The data are from a study of shared clonotypes between healthy human individuals. Study-wide context: The study drew on a couple of women and three men aged 18 to 49 as donors.

The study used approximately 90 million PBMCs per unsorted sample for genomic DNA. The method was immunoSEQ multiplex PCR; TCRdb's version includes in-frame clones alone and lacks a portion of them. The table lists around 530,000 clones, around three quarters of them singletons. This sequence joins TRBV2 and TRBJ2-1, with D maybe TRBD1 (7 bases). This clonotype was sampled from a woman in her forties in good health. Some clones in this sample may be carry-over from other donors' samples. Input material: PBMCs. CDR3 in DNA: TGTGCCAGAGGTGCGGGACAGAGGTACAATGAGCAGTTCTTC. Its protein product is CARGAGQRYNEQFF.